The next 14 T cell receptor beta chains were all read from a single sample in a study of blood T cell repertoires in COVID-19. Profiled with immunoSEQ multiplex PCR; TCRdb holds only in-frame clones, not every one. The sample holds a few hundred thousand clones, roughly 80% seen once. Sequencing was carried out using peripheral blood. The receptors shown here come from a woman in her 50s with acute or convalescent COVID-19.

This rearrangement joins TRBV11-2 to TRBJ2-1, with 10 bases fitting TRBD2. Germline V lookup: CDR1 SGHAT, CDR2 FQNNGV. V dropped 6 bases and J dropped 7; count of bases not matched to a gene: 12. The CDR3 runs to 16 residues. The CDR3: CASSREASGSSNEQFF. In nucleotides, the CDR3 is TGTGCCAGCAGTCGAGAGGCTAGCGGGAGTTCTAATGAGCAGTTCTTC.

The rearrangement joins TRBV5-1 to TRBJ2-1; 12 bases align to TRBD2. This CDR3 has 18 amino acids. The V segment lost 5 bases and the J segment 6 bases; nucleotides outside the gene matches: 15. Germline assignment: CDR1 SGHRS and CDR2 YFSETQ. CDR3 loop: CASRRGTSGSSTFNEQFF. CDR3 bases: TGCGCCAGCAGACGAGGGACTAGCGGGTCTTCAACCTTCAATGAGCAGTTCTTC.

V gene TRBV7-2 combines with J gene TRBJ2-7, with 9 nucleotides matching TRBD2. Germline CDR1 SGHTA, CDR2 FQGNSA. J lost 4 bases, V lost 5 bases, and 9 bases had no gene match. The CDR3 runs 15 residues. Here the CDR3 reads CASSLSSGTKYEQYF. In nucleotides, the CDR3 is TGTGCCAGCAGCCTATCTAGCGGGACAAAGTACGAGCAGTACTTC.

J is TRBJ2-3 and V is TRBV5-1; a weak D match, TRBD2 (6 bases). The CDR3 is made up of 14 amino acids. Germline CDR1 SGHRS, CDR2 YFSETQ. The V end was cut by 4 bases, the J end by 5 bases, with 14 bases between. The chain's CDR3 is CASSGGGDVDTQYF. CDR3 DNA: TGCGCCAGCAGCGGGGGAGGAGATGTAGATACGCAGTATTTT.

The genes are TRBV7-2 and TRBJ1-3; 11 bases are a match to TRBD1. V shed 5 bases and J 2 bases; nucleotides not matched to a gene: 2. The CDR3 contains 15 residues. Looked up from germline, CDR1 is SGHTA and CDR2 is FQGNSA. CDR3 coding DNA: TGTGCCAGCAGCGTGGGACAGGGGGCTGGAAACACCATATATTTT. Its translation: CASSVGQGAGNTIYF.

The CDR3 DNA follows: TGTGCCAGCAGTTACGAAACAGGGCCTGATTCACCCCTCCACTTT. Amino acid sequence: CASSYETGPDSPLHF. The rearrangement links TRBV6-5 to TRBJ1-6; D may be TRBD1 (6 bases). Between the trimmed V and J ends, which lost 2 bases and 8 bases, there was a span of 13 bases. Germline V lookup: CDR1 MNHEY, CDR2 SVGAGI. This CDR3 spans 15 amino acids.

The chain combines TRBV18 with TRBJ1-3; D uncertain. The CDR3 runs 13 residues. V was clipped by 2 bases and J by 2 bases, with 4 bases between them. The V gene's germline CDR1 is KGHSH and CDR2 LQKENI. DNA for the CDR3: TGTGCCAGCTCACCAGGGCCTGGAAACACCATATATTTT. It yields the protein CASSPGPGNTIYF. The entire variable domain, with the rest obtained from reference TRBV18 and TRBJ1-3, is as follows: NAGVMQNPRHLVRRRGQEARLRCSPMKGHSHVYWYRQLPEEGLKFMVYLQKENIIDESGMPKERFSAEFPKEGPSILRIQQVVRGDSAAYFCASSPGPGNTIYFGEGSWLTVV.

The CDR3: CASGGARETQYF. CDR3 DNA: TGTGCCAGCGGGGGGGCACGAGAGACCCAGTACTTC. The chain employs TRBV9 and TRBJ2-5; a weak D match, TRBD2 (7 bases). Trimming shortened V by 7 bases and J by 4 bases, and 11 bases separated the two germline ends. Germline assignment: CDR1 SGDLS and CDR2 YYNGEE. The CDR3 runs to 12 residues.

The chain carries TRBV21-1 and TRBJ1-1; TRBD1 is the table's D call and was not checked against the DNA. TRBV21-1 is designated a pseudogene. This CDR3 has 20 amino acids. The CDR3 DNA sequence: TGTGCCAGCAGCAAAGTATATTCACAGGGGGAGCGCCCCATGAACACTGAAGCTTTCTTT. Its protein product is CASSKVYSQGERPMNTEAFF.

The genes are TRBV5-5 and TRBJ2-1, with D hard to call. Trimming removed 1 base from V and 8 bases from J, with 10 bases in between. The CDR3 is made up of 13 amino acids. Germline loops: CDR1 SGHKS, CDR2 YYEKEE (reference sequence). CDR3 bases: TGTGCCAGCAGCTTGTCGCCTAGGCATGAGCAGTTCTTC. This sequence encodes CASSLSPRHEQFF. Drawing the rest from reference TRBV5-5 and TRBJ2-1, the complete variable domain is DAGVTQSPTHLIKTRGQQVTLRCSPISGHKSVSWYQQVLGQGPQFIFQYYEKEERGRGNFPDRFSARQFPNYSSELNVNALLLGDSALYLCASSLSPRHEQFFGPGTRLTVL.

The V and J genes are TRBV28 and TRBJ2-7; 10 positions match TRBD1. Losses at the gene ends were 5 bases for V and 12 bases for J; bases not matched to a gene: 7. Per germline, CDR1 MDHEN and CDR2 SYDVKM. The CDR3 runs 12 residues. The CDR3 DNA follows: TGTGCCAGCAGTCCGGGACAGGGGCGTGGGTACTTC. Its protein is CASSPGQGRGYF.

The rearrangement uses TRBV11-2 and TRBJ2-7; no clear D gene. V lost 5 bases to trimming and J lost 5 bases, with 10 bases between them. This CDR3 spans 12 amino acids. The V gene's germline CDR1 is SGHAT and CDR2 FQNNGV. CDR3 sequence: CASSLLTDEQYF. CDR3 coding DNA: TGTGCCAGCAGCCTTCTAACCGACGAGCAGTACTTC.

This sequence joins TRBV2 and TRBJ1-4; perhaps TRBD1 as D (5 bases). Deletions cut 4 bases from V and 4 bases from J, with 7 bases between. This CDR3 has 13 residues. In germline, CDR1 is SNHLY, CDR2 FYNNEI. For the CDR3, the DNA is TGTGCCAGCAGTGGACAGTTTAATGAAAAACTGTTTTTT. It is translated as CASSGQFNEKLFF.

The genes are TRBV5-6 and TRBJ1-4; no firm D call. Trimming pared 1 base from V and 5 bases from J, leaving 15 bases between. The CDR3 is made up of 16 amino acids. Germline V CDR1 and CDR2: SGHDT, YYEEEE. The CDR3 DNA is TGTGCCAGCAGCTTGAACGGGGAGGTCTTAAATGAAAAACTGTTTTTT. Translation: CASSLNGEVLNEKLFF.